The 32 T cell receptor beta chains in this list originate from one sample, sequenced in a study of human T cells and chemical hapten exposure. MiXCR, applied by TCRdb to the RACE reads, yields one record per CDR3 protein. This sample carries about 120,000 distinct CDR3 sequences, around 10% of them seen once, and the ten largest clones take around 1.5%. Time point described: patch test 1, 2 weeks after DPC sensitization. Sample treatment: therapeutic diphenylcyclopropenone sensitization with weekly scalp DPC. The starting material was whole blood, obtained in connection with sensitization to the hapten diphenylcyclopropenone (DPC). These receptors were taken from a woman aged 50 to 65 with alopecia areata. Some clones in this sample may be carry-over from other donors' samples.

In its sample, this clonotype was seen many times. V gene TRBV5-1 combines with J gene TRBJ2-7; D might be TRBD2 (6 bases). Per the germline V gene, CDR1 is SGHRS and CDR2 is YFSETQ. Between the trimmed V and J ends, which lost 5 bases and 3 bases, there was a span of 21 bases. The CDR3 extends over 16 amino acids. The CDR3 region is CASSEVRDSRIYEQYF. In DNA form, the CDR3 reads TGCGCCAGCAGTGAGGTTCGGGACTCCCGGATCTACGAGCAGTACTTC. Filled out from reference TRBV5-1 and TRBJ2-7, the complete variable domain reads KAGVTQTPRYLIKTRGQQVTLSCSPISGHRSVSWYQQTPGQGLQFLFEYFSETQRNKGNFPGRFSGRQFSNSRSEMNVSTLELGDSALYLCASSEVRDSRIYEQYFGPGTRLTVT.

There are a few counts of this clonotype. This chain uses TRBV18 with TRBJ2-7, with unresolved D. Germline values: CDR1 KGHSH, CDR2 LQKENI. V was trimmed by 3 bases and J by 2 bases, leaving 8 bases between them. The length of the CDR3 is 13 residues. The CDR3 DNA sequence: TGTGCCAGCTCACCGAGTGTAACCTACGAGCAGTACTTC. The encoded protein is CASSPSVTYEQYF.

In regard to this clonotype: A read error may be the cause here, since a much bigger clone is one base away. This chain links TRBV6-6 with TRBJ1-5; D remains ambiguous. Germline V gives CDR1 MNHNY, CDR2 SVGAGI (reference sequence). The CDR3 extends over 15 amino acids. The CDR3 here is CASSSEFSGNRPQHF. In nucleotides, the CDR3 is TGTGCCAGCAGTTCCGAGTTCAGCGGAAATCGGCCCCAGCATTTT.

The J gene is TRBJ2-7, the V gene TRBV28, with 9 bases matching TRBD1. The CDR3 runs to 14 residues. The germline gives CDR1 MDHEN, CDR2 SYDVKM. After removal of 4 bases from V and 3 bases from J, the junction contained 4 bases not matched to a gene. This chain's CDR3 is CASSYGDRDYEQYF. CDR3 nucleotides: TGTGCCAGCAGTTACGGGGACAGGGACTACGAGCAGTACTTC. Drawing the rest from reference TRBV28 and TRBJ2-7, the complete variable domain is DVKVTQSSRYLVKRTGEKVFLECVQDMDHENMFWYRQDPGLGLRLIYFSYDVKMKEKGDIPEGYSVSREKKERFSLILESASTNQTSMYLCASSYGDRDYEQYFGPGTRLTVT.

The V and J genes are TRBV2 and TRBJ1-6, with D tentatively TRBD1 (5 bases). Germline CDR1 is SNHLY and CDR2 is FYNNEI. This CDR3 is built from 14 residues. V was shortened by 4 bases and J by 2 bases, with 6 bases between the two germline ends. The CDR3 sequence is CASSAGPYNSPLHF. The CDR3 DNA reads as TGTGCCAGCAGTGCGGGACCCTATAATTCACCCCTCCACTTT.

The chain links TRBV7-9 to TRBJ2-3, with a weak D call TRBD1 (6 bases). This CDR3 has 13 amino acids. Trimming cost V 5 bases and J 11 bases, with 17 bases left between them. Germline V gene sequence: CDR1 SEHNR, CDR2 FQNEAQ (reference sequence). CDR3 in amino acids: CASSLGAAYKQYF. The CDR3 DNA follows: TGTGCCAGCAGCCTGGGGGCGGCCTATAAGCAGTATTTT.

This chain joins TRBV5-1 and TRBJ1-1; 10 nucleotides align to TRBD1. V was pared by 4 bases and J by 5 bases, with 8 bases of the junction left unmatched. CDR3 length: 15 amino acids. In germline, CDR1 is SGHRS, CDR2 YFSETQ. CDR3 nucleotide sequence: TGCGCCAGCAGCCAAAGACAGGGGGCAGGTACTGAAGCTTTCTTT. Amino acid sequence: CASSQRQGAGTEAFF.

The chain is built from TRBV12-3 or TRBV12-4 and TRBJ2-2, with 9 bases lining up with TRBD2. The length of the CDR3 is 13 residues. The V and J ends lost 8 bases and 8 bases, in that order; junction bases with no gene match: 6. CDR3 nucleotides: TGTGCCAGCCGGTTAGCGGGAGCTGGGGAGCTGTTTTTT. Translation gives CASRLAGAGELFF.

This clonotype was observed at least ten times. The CDR3, as DNA: TGTGCCAGCAGGGGACGACTAGCGGTGAACACCGGGGAGCTGTTTTTT. The encoded protein is CASRGRLAVNTGELFF. The gene calls are TRBV3-1 and TRBJ2-2; 9 nucleotides align to TRBD2. CDR3 length: 16 residues. Germline V lookup: CDR1 LGHDT, CDR2 YNNKEL (reference sequence). V gave up 6 bases and J gave up 1 base; unmatched junction bases: 6.

J is TRBJ2-5 and V is TRBV5-5, with D perhaps TRBD2 (5 bases). This CDR3 region has 15 residues. CDR1 is SGHKS, CDR2 YYEKEE, per germline (reference sequence). With 0 bases removed from V and 5 bases from J, the gap between germline ends came to 14 bases. The CDR3 sequence is CASSLGTPRGETQYF. The CDR3 DNA follows: TGTGCCAGCAGCTTGGGCACTCCTAGAGGGGAGACCCAGTACTTC.

This clonotype was counted only a few times. The V and J genes are TRBV14 and TRBJ2-3; no clear D gene. The CDR3 is 13 residues long. The ends were cut back, 1 base at V and 7 bases at J, with 9 bases in the middle. Germline V gene data show CDR1 as SGHDN and CDR2 as FVKESK. CDR3 protein: CASSQGNENTQYF. In nucleotides, the CDR3 is TGTGCCAGCAGCCAAGGCAACGAAAATACGCAGTATTTT.

The V gene is TRBV5-1, the J gene TRBJ2-1; the D call may be TRBD1 or TRBD2 (6 bases each). There are 14 residues in the CDR3. Germline V lookup: CDR1 SGHRS, CDR2 YFSETQ. Trimming stripped 3 bases from V and 5 bases from J, with 12 bases between. The DNA of the CDR3 is TGCGCCAGCAGCTCCGGGGGCGCGGACAATGAGCAGTTCTTC. It yields the protein CASSSGGADNEQFF.

This clonotype was seen ten or more times. CDR3 in amino acids: CASSFDRTSTDTQYF. As DNA, the CDR3 is TGTGCCAGCAGCTTTGACAGGACTAGCACAGATACGCAGTATTTT. The chain recombines TRBV7-6 with TRBJ2-3; maybe TRBD1 (6 bases). Trimming pared 3 bases from V and 0 bases from J, leaving 10 bases between. Germline V gives CDR1 SGHVS, CDR2 FNYEAQ. This CDR3 has 15 residues.

J is TRBJ1-4 and V is TRBV4-1, with 7 bases aligning to TRBD1. The CDR3 totals 15 residues. CDR1 and CDR2 from the germline V gene are MGHRA and YSYEKL. Unmatched junction bases numbered 8, after V lost 5 bases and J lost 5 bases. The CDR3 here is CASSTYRGPNEKLFF. The CDR3 DNA reads TGCGCCAGCAGCACCTACAGGGGACCCAATGAAAAACTGTTTTTT.

This clonotype has more than one count but fewer than ten. This chain links TRBV9 with TRBJ1-6; tentatively, D is TRBD1 (5 bases). The CDR3 has 15 residues. The V end was cut by 3 bases, the J end by 0 bases, with 7 bases between. Per germline, CDR1 SGDLS and CDR2 YYNGEE. CDR3 bases: TGTGCCAGCAGCGCGCAGGGCTCCTATAATTCACCCCTCCACTTT. This encodes CASSAQGSYNSPLHF.

The table lists this clonotype with many counts. The CDR3 nucleotides are TGCGCCAGCAGCCACAAACTAGGAAATCAGCCCCAGCATTTT. This translates into CASSHKLGNQPQHF. The chain is built from TRBV4-1 and TRBJ1-5; D unclear. Trimming left V 3 bases short and J 4 bases short, with 10 bases between. This CDR3 region has 14 residues. The germline gives CDR1 MGHRA, CDR2 YSYEKL.

The sample holds many counts of this clonotype. V gene TRBV18 combines with J gene TRBJ1-2; D possibly corresponds to TRBD1 (5 bases). The CDR3 runs to 15 residues. Germline V CDR1 and CDR2: KGHSH, LQKENI. V lost 3 bases to trimming and J lost 4 bases, with 15 bases between them. The CDR3 region has the DNA TGTGCCAGCTCACCTGATGGTCAGACAGTCTATGGCTACACCTTC. Translation gives CASSPDGQTVYGYTF.

This clonotype was seen more than once but under ten times. This chain links TRBV2 with TRBJ1-5; TRBD1 might be the D (5 bases). V lost 8 bases and J 2 bases, leaving 13 bases between the germline ends. In germline, CDR1 is SNHLY, CDR2 FYNNEI. The length of the CDR3 is 14 residues. The CDR3 sequence: CASGGAGRNQPQHF. The CDR3 coding sequence is TGTGCCAGCGGAGGGGCCGGACGCAATCAGCCCCAGCATTTT. Drawing the rest from reference TRBV2 and TRBJ1-5, the complete variable domain is EPEVTQTPSHQVTQMGQEVILRCVPISNHLYFYWYRQILGQKVEFLVSFYNNEISEKSEIFDDQFSVERPDGSNFTLKIRSTKLEDSAMYFCASGGAGRNQPQHFGDGTRLSIL.

Many counts were recorded for this clonotype. The chain links TRBV28 to TRBJ2-7; 9 nucleotides agree with TRBD2. Germline trimming cut 8 bases from V and 2 bases from J; bases unmatched to any gene: 10. The CDR3 runs to 15 residues. CDR1 MDHEN and CDR2 SYDVKM come from the germline V gene. This CDR3 is CASLTGASGTYEQYF. As DNA, the CDR3 is TGTGCCAGCCTCACCGGGGCTAGCGGGACCTACGAGCAGTACTTC. Filled out from reference TRBV28 and TRBJ2-7, the complete variable domain reads DVKVTQSSRYLVKRTGEKVFLECVQDMDHENMFWYRQDPGLGLRLIYFSYDVKMKEKGDIPEGYSVSREKKERFSLILESASTNQTSMYLCASLTGASGTYEQYFGPGTRLTVT.

J is TRBJ1-1 and V is TRBV28, with D perhaps TRBD1 (5 bases). CDR3 length: 12 residues. V lost 8 bases and J lost 11, with 18 bases in between. Germline CDR1 reads MDHEN; CDR2 reads SYDVKM. CDR3: CASGPRREGAFF. The CDR3 bases are TGTGCCAGCGGCCCCCGCAGGGAAGGCGCTTTCTTT.

The rearrangement joins TRBV6-6 to TRBJ1-5; D may be TRBD1 (5 bases). V was shortened by 6 bases and J by 6 bases, with 15 bases between the two germline ends. The germline CDR1 and CDR2 sequences are MNHNY and SVGAGI (reference sequence). The CDR3 covers 14 residues. This CDR3 is CASRQRGGSQPQHF. The CDR3 region has the DNA TGTGCCAGCAGGCAAAGGGGCGGAAGTCAGCCCCAGCATTTT.

This clonotype was seen a few times. The chain combines TRBV5-1 with TRBJ2-6, with 8 bases identical to TRBD2. The germline V gene has CDR1 SGHRS and CDR2 YFSETQ. The CDR3 loop spans 16 amino acids. The J segment lost 2 bases and the V segment lost 1 base, leaving 2 bases of the junction unmatched. The CDR3 DNA follows: TGCGCCAGCAGCTTGCTACTAGCGGCTGGGGCCAACGTCCTGACTTTC. Translation: CASSLLLAAGANVLTF.

The CDR3 loop reads CASSRDSDYGYTF. CDR3 sequence (DNA): TGTGCCAGCAGCAGGGACAGCGACTATGGCTACACCTTC. The gene calls are TRBV28 and TRBJ1-2; 7 bases align to TRBD1. In germline, CDR1 is MDHEN, CDR2 SYDVKM. J was trimmed by 3 bases and V by 6 bases; bases with no gene match: 4. This CDR3 contains 13 residues.

This clonotype was observed a few times. The chain has TRBV10-3 and TRBJ2-7; TRBD2 matches at 7 bases. Germline assignment: CDR1 ENHRY and CDR2 SYGVKD. The CDR3 loop spans 11 amino acids. Losses at the gene ends were 10 bases for V and 2 bases for J; bases not matched to a gene: 2. The CDR3 reads CATGLTYEQYF. The CDR3 nucleotides read TGTGCCACGGGACTAACCTACGAGCAGTACTTC.

This rearrangement joins TRBV3-1 to TRBJ2-7, with 9 nucleotides matching TRBD2. CDR1 is LGHDT and CDR2 is YNNKEL in the germline V gene (reference sequence). Trimming at V came to 0 bases and at J to 6 bases, leaving 6 bases not matched to a gene. There are 15 residues in the CDR3. The CDR3: CASSQEGREGAEQYF. CDR3 sequence (DNA): TGTGCCAGCAGCCAAGAAGGGCGGGAGGGCGCCGAGCAGTACTTC.

The sample holds many counts of this clonotype. This chain joins TRBV5-1 and TRBJ2-7; 7 bases align to TRBD2. This CDR3 has 14 amino acids. J lost 6 bases, V lost 6 bases, and 12 bases had no gene match. The V gene's germline CDR1 is SGHRS and CDR2 YFSETQ. The CDR3 protein is CASTGGGYAAEQYF. In nucleotides, the CDR3 is TGCGCCAGCACCGGGGGAGGGTATGCAGCCGAGCAGTACTTC.

The V gene is TRBV5-4, the J gene TRBJ2-1; unclear D gene. The CDR3 covers 15 residues. V lost 2 bases, J lost 0 bases, and 9 bases lay in between. Germline assignment: CDR1 SGHNT and CDR2 YYREEE (reference sequence). The CDR3 sequence: CASSLLGFSYNEQFF. CDR3 nucleotides: TGTGCCAGCAGCTTATTAGGGTTCTCCTACAATGAGCAGTTCTTC.

In this sample, this clonotype turned up a few times. The genes are TRBV6-6 and TRBJ2-1; tentative D call: TRBD2 (7 bases). Germline CDR1 reads MNHNY; CDR2 reads SVGAGI (reference sequence). This CDR3 spans 14 amino acids. V lost 9 bases and J 2 bases, leaving 14 bases between the germline ends. The CDR3 bases are TGTGCCAGTAGGACAGCGGGGACCTACAATGAGCAGTTCTTC. Its translation is CASRTAGTYNEQFF.

Of note for this clonotype: A much larger clone is a single base away; this may be a read error. CDR3 sequence (DNA): TGTGCCAGTAGTCCCCTCCAGGGACCCAGGGAGCTGTTTTTT. Its protein is CASSPLQGPRELFF. The rearrangement links TRBV19 to TRBJ2-2; either TRBD1 or TRBD2 may supply D (5 bases each). The CDR3 totals 14 residues. Germline CDR1 is LNHDA and CDR2 is SQIVND (reference sequence). Deletions cut 5 bases from V and 9 bases from J, with 16 bases between.

There are a few counts of this clonotype. The chain combines TRBV4-3 with TRBJ1-6, with 8 bases matching TRBD1. With 2 bases clipped from V and 7 bases from J, the junction kept 7 bases outside the gene matches. From germline, CDR1 is LGHNA and CDR2 YSLEER. The CDR3 spans 16 residues. The CDR3 loop reads CASSQQQGDGNSPLHF. The CDR3 bases are TGCGCCAGCAGCCAACAACAGGGGGATGGGAATTCACCCCTCCACTTT.

This clonotype has just a few counts. V and J are TRBV3-1 and TRBJ1-6; 9 bases agree with TRBD1. In germline, CDR1 is LGHDT, CDR2 YNNKEL (reference sequence). There are 16 residues in the CDR3. Losses at the gene ends were 6 bases for V and 9 bases for J; bases not matched to a gene: 12. CDR3 sequence (DNA): TGTGCCAGCAGGCACAGGGGGCTGGATAGTATTTCACCCCTCCACTTT. It is translated as CASRHRGLDSISPLHF.

This clonotype appeared once. The CDR3 reads CASSVGWLLSTEAFF. The CDR3 coding sequence is TGTGCCAGCAGCGTAGGTTGGCTTCTGAGCACTGAAGCTTTCTTT. The V and J genes are TRBV9 and TRBJ1-1; D is unresolved. CDR3 length: 15 residues. From germline, CDR1 is SGDLS and CDR2 YYNGEE. V lost 0 bases, J lost 4 bases, and 13 bases lay in between.